This TCR beta chain was captured by sequencing in a study of identical twins. Study results and caveats: Out-of-frame TCR alpha sharing in monozygotic twins exceeded recombination model predictions. Partly confounded zero-insertion analyses could result from invariant MAIT and iNKT cells.

A template switching step contributed a universal primer site, while unique molecular identifiers were present in the cDNA. TCRdb ran MiXCR on the 5' RACE reads and lists one entry per CDR3 protein. The sample gives approximately 630,000 distinct CDR3 sequences, under 8.5% of which show up once; 1.6% is in the top ten. This clonotype was observed many times. The antigen remains unidentified. This CDR3 contains 12 residues. V was cut by 6 bases and J by 12 bases, with 15 bases left in between. The germline gives CDR1 SNHLY, CDR2 FYNNEI. This sample was shared with a second study, whose subject was yellow fever vaccine responses in identical twins.

The gene calls are TRBV2 and TRBJ2-1; unclear D gene. This clonotype originated in a woman between 18 and 29 years old in good health. The specimen sequenced was PBMCs. The CDR3 sequence is CASSDAADGQFF. The DNA for the CDR3 is TGTGCCAGCAGCGACGCTGCGGATGGGCAGTTCTTC.